This record concerns one T cell receptor beta chain sequence. This sample was taken from a study of blood T cell repertoires in COVID-19. Overall study context: Researchers got acute and convalescent COVID-19 samples from the United States, Italy and Spain.

Authors' processing steps: Amplification of reference gene primers provided the estimated nucleated cell counts. Method: immunoSEQ multiplex PCR; TCRdb's copy keeps in-frame clones and lacks some. Clone size and V and J calls were adopted from that table, with D and trimming inferred from the DNA. The table records about 310,000 clones, under 90% of them present only once. Deletions cut 1 base from V and 5 bases from J, with 15 bases between. Germline V lookup: CDR1 SEHNR, CDR2 FQNEAQ (reference sequence). CDR3 length: 16 residues. Researchers sorted participants into cohorts using their self-reported clinical history. Each recovered donor of Cohort 3 presented with two negative PCRs, clearance, or symptom resolution.

Input material: PBMCs or T cells enriched from blood (not recorded which). This sequence was found in a woman aged 30 to 39 who had recovered from COVID-19. V and J are TRBV7-9 and TRBJ2-1, with D perhaps matching TRBD2 (5 bases). As DNA, the CDR3 is TGTGCCAGCAGCTTAGTAGCGACTACCCGGAACAATGAGCAGTTCTTC. As protein: CASSLVATTRNNEQFF.